The clone carrying this TCR beta chain was seen a few times. Sample-barcoded 5' priming and a J-beta primer mix drove a second PCR of about 6 to 12 cycles. Each CDR3 protein gets one entry after TCRdb re-called the 5' RACE reads with MiXCR. The profile covers fewer than 2 million distinct CDR3 sequences, with about two fifths appearing a single time and roughly 23% taken by the ten largest. This sample stems from a study of blood T cells in healthy people across ages. The CDR3 spans 14 residues. V shed 0 bases and J shed 3 bases, with 8 bases lying between them. Germline lookup yields CDR1 LGHNA and CDR2 YSLEER.

The chain has TRBV4-3 and TRBJ1-1; maybe TRBD1 (5 bases). This TCR was sampled from a human donor in good health. What was sequenced was blood. CDR3 nucleotides: TGCGCCAGCAGCCAAGAACCGGGGGACACTGAAGCTTTCTTT. Amino acids: CASSQEPGDTEAFF.